This TCR beta chain was recorded in a study of cytomegalovirus exposure and HLA in healthy donors. CDR1 is MNHEY and CDR2 is SMNVEV in the germline V gene (reference sequence). V was clipped by 4 bases and J by 4 bases; unmatched bases: 7. The CDR3 covers 14 residues. The PCR was carried out with 60 Vbeta primers and 13 Jbeta primers. TCRdb's copy holds only in-frame clones and misses some; the assay was immunoSEQ multiplex PCR. The data hold almost 200,000 clones, with 70% to 80% observed a single time. This chain joins TRBV27 and TRBJ2-7, with TRBD1 identical over 7 bases. The sequence came from a woman under 40 in good health and CMV-seropositive. The sample taken for sequencing was PBMCs. CDR3 loop: CASSWDRRSYEQYF. CDR3 in DNA: TGTGCCAGCAGTTGGGACAGACGGTCATACGAGCAGTACTTC.